The rows below give T cell receptor beta chains drawn from one sample of a study of T cell responses to AZD1222 COVID-19 vaccine. The assay was immunoSEQ multiplex PCR, and TCRdb's table has in-frame clones only and misses some. The top ten clones hold roughly 3.6% of a sample with some 81,000 clones, approximately 85% of them seen once. The starting material was peripheral blood, obtained 28 days after the second AZD1222 dose. These receptors originate from an adult who received the AZD1222 COVID-19 vaccine. Both conserved end residues are part of each CDR3. The D gene is left open where the match is weak. Size tells how often a clone was seen (once, few, many) or the class of an expanded clone, and some rows leave it out.

v_gene	d_gene	abundance	j_gene	CDR3nt	CDR3aa
TRBV7-3	-	-	TRBJ2-2	TGTGCCAGCAGCTTATATTTGGGCACCGGGGAGCTGTTTTTT	CASSLYLGTGELFF
TRBV30	-	-	TRBJ2-2	TGTGCCTGGGGCAAAGTGAACACCGGGGAGCTGTTTTTT	CAWGKVNTGELFF
TRBV12-3/TRBV12-4	-	-	TRBJ1-3	TGTGCCAGCAGTCCATTCTCTGGAAACACCATATATTTT	CASSPFSGNTIYF
TRBV7-6	TRBD2	-	TRBJ2-7	TGTGCCAGCAGCTTAGCGAGCGGGGGGGTGAACGAGCAGTACTTC	CASSLASGGVNEQYF
TRBV5-1	-	-	TRBJ1-2	TGCGCCAGCAGCTTGGCAGGGGTTGATGGCTACACCTTC	CASSLAGVDGYTF
TRBV4-3	-	-	TRBJ1-2	TGCGCCAGCAGCCAAGATCGGCGGGTCTATGGCTACACCTTC	CASSQDRRVYGYTF
TRBV5-1	-	-	TRBJ2-1	TGCGCCAGCAGCTCGACTCGTGGGAGATATGAGCAGTTCTTC	CASSSTRGRYEQFF
TRBV2	TRBD1	-	TRBJ2-3	TGTGCCAGCAGCGCACGGGGGACAGGGGTTTCAGATACGCAGTATTTT	CASSARGTGVSDTQYF
TRBV25-1	TRBD1	once	TRBJ2-2	TGTGCCAGCAGTGAAGCCCGGGACAGGATTACCGGGGAGCTGTTTTTT	CASSEARDRITGELFF
TRBV6-5	-	-	TRBJ1-6	TGTGCCAGCAGTTATAGGCTGACACAGGTTTCACCCCTCCACTTT	CASSYRLTQVSPLHF
TRBV28	-	few	TRBJ2-7	TGTGCCAGCAGACGACAGGCCTACGAGCAGTACTTC	CASRRQAYEQYF
TRBV11-2	TRBD1	-	TRBJ1-6	TGTGCCAGCCGGGCAGGGGGAATTGCATCCTATAATTCACCCCTCCACTTT	CASRAGGIASYNSPLHF
TRBV28	-	-	TRBJ1-5	TGTGCCAGCAGTTTTAGTAGTCAGGGCGATCAGCCCCAGCATTTT	CASSFSSQGDQPQHF
TRBV6-6	TRBD1	-	TRBJ1-4	TGTGCCAGCACCCGGGACAGGGCTAATGAAAAACTGTTTTTT	CASTRDRANEKLFF
TRBV3-1/TRBV3-2	TRBD1	-	TRBJ1-6	TGTGCCAGCAGGTACAGGGGGAAAGATTCACCCCTCCACTTT	CASRYRGKDSPLHF
TRBV6-5	-	-	TRBJ1-5	TGTGCCAGCAGTCGAGCGTCATACCAGCCCCAGCATTTT	CASSRASYQPQHF
TRBV2	-	-	TRBJ2-7	TGTGCCAGCAGTGGACAGATTTCCTACGAGCAGTACTTC	CASSGQISYEQYF
TRBV6-5	-	-	TRBJ1-6	TGTGCCAGCAGGAGCTCCTATAATTCACCCCTCCACTTT	CASRSSYNSPLHF
TRBV6-4	-	many	TRBJ2-2	TGTGCCAGCAGTGAGACAGGCACCGGGGAGCTGTTTTTT	CASSETGTGELFF
TRBV5-8	-	-	TRBJ2-2	TGTGCCAGCAGCACCCGGGTTCGTTACACCGGGGAGCTGTTTTTT	CASSTRVRYTGELFF
TRBV28	-	-	TRBJ1-5	TGTGCCAGCACCCCACGGGAGGGTTTAAGCAATCAGCCCCAGCATTTT	CASTPREGLSNQPQHF
TRBV5-5	-	-	TRBJ1-3	TGTGCCAGCAGCTTGGACGGGGGGCTGGGAAACACCATATATTTT	CASSLDGGLGNTIYF
TRBV18	-	few	TRBJ2-1	TGTGCCAGCTCACCAAGACTAGAGTACAATGAGCAGTTCTTC	CASSPRLEYNEQFF
TRBV7-2	-	-	TRBJ2-2	TGTGCCAGCAGCTTAGCGCTAAATCCCGGGGAGCTGTTTTTT	CASSLALNPGELFF
TRBV5-6	-	-	TRBJ2-7	TGTGCCAGCAGCTTGGAGCGGACCTACGAGCAGTACTTC	CASSLERTYEQYF
TRBV10-1	-	-	TRBJ2-7	TGCGCCAGCAGTTTACTAGCTCGGAGTGACGAGCAGTACTTC	CASSLLARSDEQYF
TRBV27	TRBD1	-	TRBJ1-2	TGTGCCAGCAGGACGGCTGACAGGGTAGGGGGCTACACCTTC	CASRTADRVGGYTF
TRBV18	-	-	TRBJ1-1	TGTGCCAGCTCACCTGACCAGCGTGTGACTGAAGCTTTCTTT	CASSPDQRVTEAFF
TRBV19	-	few	TRBJ1-1	TGTGCCGCCCTTTCCAGGACAAGGTCGAACACTGAAGCTTTCTTT	CAALSRTRSNTEAFF
TRBV28	TRBD1	-	TRBJ1-1	TGTGCCAGCAGCCGTGGACAGGGGCACACTGAAGCTTTCTTT	CASSRGQGHTEAFF
TRBV7-8	-	-	TRBJ1-2	TGTGCCAGCAGCTCCCCGGCTAACTATGGCTACACCTTC	CASSSPANYGYTF
TRBV27	-	few	TRBJ1-6	TGTGCCAGCAGTTTATCGACGACGAGCTCCTATAATTCACCCCTCCACTTT	CASSLSTTSSYNSPLHF
TRBV27	-	-	TRBJ2-5	TGTGCCAGCAGTTCGGCAGACTCCCAAGAGACCCAGTACTTC	CASSSADSQETQYF
TRBV28	-	-	TRBJ2-1	TGTGCCAGCAGTTTGCCAGGGGAGGTCTATGAGCAGTTCTTC	CASSLPGEVYEQFF
TRBV2	TRBD1	-	TRBJ2-5	TGTGCCAGCATGAGTTGGGGACAGGGGGCAAGTGAGACCCAGTACTTC	CASMSWGQGASETQYF
TRBV11-2	-	once	TRBJ2-3	TGTGCCAGCAGGGAAGGCCGTCGGGGGTACACAGATACGCAGTATTTT	CASREGRRGYTDTQYF
TRBV7-2	TRBD2	-	TRBJ2-5	TGTGCCAGCAGCCCAGCAACCCGTTTCGCGGGGGGGCTCGAGACCCAGTACTTC	CASSPATRFAGGLETQYF
TRBV4-1	-	-	TRBJ1-3	TGCGCCAGCAGCCAAGTGGTACGGGGAAACACCATATATTTT	CASSQVVRGNTIYF
TRBV3-1/TRBV3-2	-	-	TRBJ2-5	TGTGCCAGCAGCCAAGTTAGCCAAGAGACCCAGTACTTC	CASSQVSQETQYF
TRBV6-5	-	-	TRBJ1-5	TGTGCCAGCAGTTCCTCGCGGGGCAATCAGCCCCAGCATTTT	CASSSSRGNQPQHF
TRBV28	TRBD1	-	TRBJ2-2	TGTGCCAGCAGTCCTGGGACAGCGAACACCGGGGAGCTGTTTTTT	CASSPGTANTGELFF
TRBV25-1	-	few	TRBJ1-1	TGTGCCAGCAGTGCATACAGTTTGAACACTGAAGCTTTCTTT	CASSAYSLNTEAFF
TRBV3-1/TRBV3-2	TRBD2	-	TRBJ2-3	TGTGCCAGCGTACAGGGACTAGCGGGAGGTACAGATACGCAGTATTTT	CASVQGLAGGTDTQYF
TRBV6-1	-	-	TRBJ1-5	TGTGCCAGCAGTGAATTCGGGGGAGGGGGTCAGCCCCAGCATTTT	CASSEFGGGGQPQHF
TRBV7-2	-	-	TRBJ1-4	TGTGCCAGCAGCTTATCCTCCATGGAAAAACTGTTTTTT	CASSLSSMEKLFF